This T cell receptor beta chain was sequenced for a study of T cells after posttransplantation cyclophosphamide. Study-level results: Recipient CMV seropositivity and CMV reactivation strongly tracked TRB clonality. Tissue-infiltrating T cells from skin or gut overlapped little with blood T cells. Donor-recipient repertoire similarity was low at 1-2 months, rising over year one.

The CDR3 is 14 residues long. Germline CDR1 reads LNHDA; CDR2 reads SQIVND (reference sequence). The junction had 3 bases not matched to a gene; V was cut back by 3 bases and J by 9 bases. Sequenced by immunoSEQ multiplex PCR; TCRdb stores in-frame clones only, minus some. The profile shows some 10,000 clones, approximately 86% of them singletons. With respect to this clone: Its matching antigen is unknown. Other DNA sequences of this sample code for an identical CDR3.

Cyclophosphamide on days +3 and +4 followed busulfan-fludarabine conditioning and a marrow graft. The rearrangement links TRBV19 to TRBJ1-6, with 9 positions matching TRBD1. Here the sequenced sample was CD4+ T cells sorted from PBMCs, taken after allogeneic stem cell transplant with posttransplant cyclophosphamide. This TCR came from a young adult male patient who received an allogeneic stem cell transplant from a related donor, was CMV-positive, and had acute GVHD only. Some T cells may have originated in the graft donor. CDR3 DNA sequence: TGTGCCAGTAGTATTGGGGACAGGGTTTCACCCCTCCACTTT. As protein: CASSIGDRVSPLHF.